The T cell receptor (beta chain) described here comes from a study of post-analysis software for immune sequencing data. Study-wide findings and caveats: Patients showed TRBV5-6, TRBV5-1 and TRBV20-1 among about five TRBV segments more frequent than in controls.

Trimming cost V 5 bases and J 0 bases, with 17 bases left between them. The germline gives CDR1 SGHTA, CDR2 FQGNSA. CDR3 length: 17 residues. TCR beta cDNA libraries had unique molecular identifiers. Some 500,000 cDNA molecules were obtained per 1 to 10 million input T cells. TCRdb re-called the PCR reads with MiXCR, one entry per CDR3 protein. The table lists roughly 670,000 distinct CDR3 sequences, roughly three fifths of them singletons, with over 9% in the top ten. Concerning this clonotype: Its specificity is not known.

The sequenced sample was blood. The chain is built from TRBV7-2 and TRBJ2-1; D is possibly TRBD2 (6 bases). This receptor was identified in a girl aged 2 to 9 with multiple sclerosis. This chain's CDR3 is CASSPVRGRSSYNEQFF. The CDR3 DNA follows: TGTGCCAGCAGCCCCGTGAGAGGGAGGAGCTCCTACAATGAGCAGTTCTTC. Variable domain in full (rest from reference TRBV7-2 and TRBJ2-1): GAGVSQSPSNKVTEKGKDVELRCDPISGHTALYWYRQSLGQGLEFLIYFQGNSAPDKSGLPSDRFSAERTGGSVSTLTIQRTQQEDSAVYLCASSPVRGRSSYNEQFFGPGTRLTVL.